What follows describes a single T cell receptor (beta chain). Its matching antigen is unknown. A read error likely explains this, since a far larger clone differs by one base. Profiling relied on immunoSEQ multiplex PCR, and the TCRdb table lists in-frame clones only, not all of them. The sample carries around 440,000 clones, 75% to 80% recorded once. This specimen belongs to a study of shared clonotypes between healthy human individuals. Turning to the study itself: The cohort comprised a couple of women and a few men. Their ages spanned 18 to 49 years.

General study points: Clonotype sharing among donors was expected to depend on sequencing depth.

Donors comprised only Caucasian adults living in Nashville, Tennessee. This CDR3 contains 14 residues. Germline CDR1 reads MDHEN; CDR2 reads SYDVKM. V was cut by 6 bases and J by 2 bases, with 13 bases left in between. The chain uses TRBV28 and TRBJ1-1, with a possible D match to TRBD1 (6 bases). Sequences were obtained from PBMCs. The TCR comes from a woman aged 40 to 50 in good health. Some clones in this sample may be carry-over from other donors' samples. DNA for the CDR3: TGTGCCAGCAGGGTGGGACATACCAACACTGAAGCTTTCTTT. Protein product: CASRVGHTNTEAFF.